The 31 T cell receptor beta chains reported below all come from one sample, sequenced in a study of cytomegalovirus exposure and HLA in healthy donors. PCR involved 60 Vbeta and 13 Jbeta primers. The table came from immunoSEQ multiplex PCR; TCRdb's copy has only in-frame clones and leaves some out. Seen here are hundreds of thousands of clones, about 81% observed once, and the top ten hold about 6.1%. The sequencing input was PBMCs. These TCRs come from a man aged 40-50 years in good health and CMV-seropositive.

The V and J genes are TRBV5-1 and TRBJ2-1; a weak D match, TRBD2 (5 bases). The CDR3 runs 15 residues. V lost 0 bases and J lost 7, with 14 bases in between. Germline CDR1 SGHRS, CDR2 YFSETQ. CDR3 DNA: TGCGCCAGCAGCTTGGTTCCGGGATTCGATAATGAGCAGTTCTTC. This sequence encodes CASSLVPGFDNEQFF. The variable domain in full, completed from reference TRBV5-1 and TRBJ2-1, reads KAGVTQTPRYLIKTRGQQVTLSCSPISGHRSVSWYQQTPGQGLQFLFEYFSETQRNKGNFPGRFSGRQFSNSRSEMNVSTLELGDSALYLCASSLVPGFDNEQFFGPGTRLTVL.

In DNA form, the CDR3 reads TGTGCCAGCTCACTTCCGACAGGGTTTGAAGCTTTCTTT. Translated, it gives CASSLPTGFEAFF. The V gene is TRBV18, the J gene TRBJ1-1; 7 positions agree with TRBD1. Germline CDR1 is KGHSH and CDR2 is LQKENI. CDR3 length: 13 residues. V lost 4 bases and J lost 7; bases outside the gene matches: 6.

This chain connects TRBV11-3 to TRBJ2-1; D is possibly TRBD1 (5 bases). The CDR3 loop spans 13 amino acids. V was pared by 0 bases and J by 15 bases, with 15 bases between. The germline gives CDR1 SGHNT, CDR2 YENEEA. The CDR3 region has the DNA TGTGCCAGCAGCTTAGATCGGACACCATCTATGTTCTTC. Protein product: CASSLDRTPSMFF.

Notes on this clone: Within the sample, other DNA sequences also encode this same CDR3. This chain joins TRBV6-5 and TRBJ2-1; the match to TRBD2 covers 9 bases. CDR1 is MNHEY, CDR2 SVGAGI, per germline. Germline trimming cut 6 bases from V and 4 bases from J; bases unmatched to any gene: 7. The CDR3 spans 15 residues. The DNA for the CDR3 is TGTGCCAGCAGCCGGGCTAGCGGGATTTACAATGAGCAGTTCTTC. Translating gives CASSRASGIYNEQFF.

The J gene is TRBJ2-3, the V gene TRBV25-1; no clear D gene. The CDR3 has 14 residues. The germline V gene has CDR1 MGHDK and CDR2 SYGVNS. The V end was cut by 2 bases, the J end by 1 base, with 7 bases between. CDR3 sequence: CASSEPRGTDTQYF. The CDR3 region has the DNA TGTGCCAGCAGTGAACCCCGGGGCACAGATACGCAGTATTTT.

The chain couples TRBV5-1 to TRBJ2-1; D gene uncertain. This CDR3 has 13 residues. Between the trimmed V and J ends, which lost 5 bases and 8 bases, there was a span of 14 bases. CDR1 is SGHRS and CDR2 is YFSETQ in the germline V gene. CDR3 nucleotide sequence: TGCGCCAGCAGGTTGATCGGGTTCGATGAGCAGTTCTTC. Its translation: CASRLIGFDEQFF.

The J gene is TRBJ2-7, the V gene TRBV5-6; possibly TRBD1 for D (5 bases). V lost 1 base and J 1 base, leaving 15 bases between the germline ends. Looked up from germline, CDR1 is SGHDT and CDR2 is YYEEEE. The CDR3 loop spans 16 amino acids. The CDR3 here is CASSLFFGAVSYEQYF. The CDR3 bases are TGTGCCAGCAGCTTGTTTTTTGGGGCGGTGTCCTACGAGCAGTACTTC.

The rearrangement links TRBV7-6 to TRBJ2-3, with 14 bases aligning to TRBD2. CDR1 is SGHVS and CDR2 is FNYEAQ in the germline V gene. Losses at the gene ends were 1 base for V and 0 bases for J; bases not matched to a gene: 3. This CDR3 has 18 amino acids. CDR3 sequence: CASSLGGTSGRSTDTQYF. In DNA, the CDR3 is TGTGCCAGCAGCTTAGGAGGGACTAGCGGGAGAAGCACAGATACGCAGTATTTT. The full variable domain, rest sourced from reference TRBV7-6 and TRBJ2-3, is GAGVSQSPRYKVTKRGQDVALRCDPISGHVSLYWYRQALGQGPEFLTYFNYEAQQDKSGLPNDRFSAERPEGSISTLTIQRTEQRDSAMYRCASSLGGTSGRSTDTQYFGPGTRLTVL.

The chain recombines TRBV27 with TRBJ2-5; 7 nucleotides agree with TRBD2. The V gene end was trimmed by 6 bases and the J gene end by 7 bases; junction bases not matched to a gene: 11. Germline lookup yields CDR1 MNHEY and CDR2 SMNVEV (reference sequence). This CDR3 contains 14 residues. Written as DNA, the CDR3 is TGTGCCAGCAGGGCAGGACTAGACCCAGGGACCCAGTACTTC. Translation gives CASRAGLDPGTQYF.

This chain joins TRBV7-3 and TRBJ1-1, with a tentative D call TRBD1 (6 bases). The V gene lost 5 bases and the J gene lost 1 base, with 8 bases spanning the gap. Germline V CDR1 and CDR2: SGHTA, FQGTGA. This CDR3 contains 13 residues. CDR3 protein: CASSQGQNTEAFF. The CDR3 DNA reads TGTGCCAGCAGCCAGGGACAGAACACTGAAGCTTTCTTT.

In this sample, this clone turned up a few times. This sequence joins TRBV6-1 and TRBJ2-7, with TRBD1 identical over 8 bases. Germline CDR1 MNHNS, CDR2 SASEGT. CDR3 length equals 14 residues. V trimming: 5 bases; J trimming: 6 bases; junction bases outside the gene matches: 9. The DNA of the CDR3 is TGTGCCAGCAGTCAGCAGGGGGCGCTCGGCGAGCAGTACGTC. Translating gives CASSQQGALGEQYV.

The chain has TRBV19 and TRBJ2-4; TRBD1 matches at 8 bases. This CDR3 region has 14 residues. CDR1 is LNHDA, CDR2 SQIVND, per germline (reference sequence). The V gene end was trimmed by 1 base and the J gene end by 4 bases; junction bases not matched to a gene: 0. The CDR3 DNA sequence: TGTGCCAGTAGTATAGGGACAGGGAAAAACATTCAGTACTTC. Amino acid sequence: CASSIGTGKNIQYF.

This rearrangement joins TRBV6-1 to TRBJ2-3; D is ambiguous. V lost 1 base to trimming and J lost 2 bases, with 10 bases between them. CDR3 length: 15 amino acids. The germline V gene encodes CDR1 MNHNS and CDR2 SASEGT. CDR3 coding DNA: TGTGCCAGCAGTGAAGGGCCCGGAGTCACAGATACGCAGTATTTT. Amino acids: CASSEGPGVTDTQYF.

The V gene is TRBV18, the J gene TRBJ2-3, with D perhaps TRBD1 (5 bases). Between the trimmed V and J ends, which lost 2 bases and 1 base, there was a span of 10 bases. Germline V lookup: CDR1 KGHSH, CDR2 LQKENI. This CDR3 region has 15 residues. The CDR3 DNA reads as TGTGCCAGCTCACCAGACAGCACGGGCACAGATACGCAGTATTTT. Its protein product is CASSPDSTGTDTQYF.

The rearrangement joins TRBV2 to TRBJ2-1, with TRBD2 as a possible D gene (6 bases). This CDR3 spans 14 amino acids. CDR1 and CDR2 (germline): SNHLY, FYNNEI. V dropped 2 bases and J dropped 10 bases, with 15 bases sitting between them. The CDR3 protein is CASSEFGTHGEQFF. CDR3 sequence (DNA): TGTGCCAGCAGTGAATTCGGGACTCACGGGGAGCAGTTCTTC.

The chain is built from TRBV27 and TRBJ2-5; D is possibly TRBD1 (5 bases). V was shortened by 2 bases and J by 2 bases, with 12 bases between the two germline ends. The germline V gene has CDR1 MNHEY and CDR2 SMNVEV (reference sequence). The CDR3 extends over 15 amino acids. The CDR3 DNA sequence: TGTGCCAGCAGTTTAGGGCAGGGCCCTCAAGAGACCCAGTACTTC. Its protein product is CASSLGQGPQETQYF.

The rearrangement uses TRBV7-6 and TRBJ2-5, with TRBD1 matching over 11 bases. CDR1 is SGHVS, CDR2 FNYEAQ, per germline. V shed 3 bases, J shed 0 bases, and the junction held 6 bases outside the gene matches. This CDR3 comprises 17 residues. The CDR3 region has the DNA TGTGCCAGCAGCTTTCCTGGACAGGGGGCGTACCAAGAGACCCAGTACTTC. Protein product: CASSFPGQGAYQETQYF.

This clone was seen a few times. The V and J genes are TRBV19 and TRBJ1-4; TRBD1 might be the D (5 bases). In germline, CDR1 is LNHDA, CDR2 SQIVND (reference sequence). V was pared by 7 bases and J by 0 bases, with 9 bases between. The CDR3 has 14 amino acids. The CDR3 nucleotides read TGTGCCAGTATTGACAGTCCAACTAATGAAAAACTGTTTTTT. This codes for CASIDSPTNEKLFF.

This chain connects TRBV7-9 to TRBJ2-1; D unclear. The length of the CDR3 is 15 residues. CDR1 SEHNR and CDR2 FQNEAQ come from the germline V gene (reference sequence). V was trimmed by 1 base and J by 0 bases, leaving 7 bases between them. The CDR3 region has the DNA TGTGCCAGCAGCTTAGGACAAAACTCCTACAATGAGCAGTTCTTC. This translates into CASSLGQNSYNEQFF.

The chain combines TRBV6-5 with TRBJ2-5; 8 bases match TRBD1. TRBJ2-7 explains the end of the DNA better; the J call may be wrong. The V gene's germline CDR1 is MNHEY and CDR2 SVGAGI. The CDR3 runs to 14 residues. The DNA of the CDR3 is TGTGCCAGCAGTTATAAGGGGACAGGTCCCGAGCAGTACTTC. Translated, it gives CASSYKGTGPEQYF.

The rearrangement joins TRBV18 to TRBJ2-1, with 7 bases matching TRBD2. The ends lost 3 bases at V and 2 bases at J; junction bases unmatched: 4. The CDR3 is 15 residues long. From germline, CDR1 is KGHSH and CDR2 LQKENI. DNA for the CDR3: TGTGCCAGCTCACCCAGGCTAGCGGCCTACAATGAGCAGTTCTTC. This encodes CASSPRLAAYNEQFF.

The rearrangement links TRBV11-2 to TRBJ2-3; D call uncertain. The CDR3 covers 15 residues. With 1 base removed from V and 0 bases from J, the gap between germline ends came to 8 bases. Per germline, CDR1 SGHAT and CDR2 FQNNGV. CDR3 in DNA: TGTGCCAGCAGCTTAGTTAGCCTAAGCACAGATACGCAGTATTTT. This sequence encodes CASSLVSLSTDTQYF.

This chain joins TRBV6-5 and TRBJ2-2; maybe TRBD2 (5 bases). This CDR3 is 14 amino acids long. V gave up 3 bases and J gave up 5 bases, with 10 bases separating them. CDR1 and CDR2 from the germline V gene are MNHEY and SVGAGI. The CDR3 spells CASSYVTGTGELFF. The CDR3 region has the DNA TGTGCCAGCAGTTATGTTACGGGGACCGGGGAGCTGTTTTTT.

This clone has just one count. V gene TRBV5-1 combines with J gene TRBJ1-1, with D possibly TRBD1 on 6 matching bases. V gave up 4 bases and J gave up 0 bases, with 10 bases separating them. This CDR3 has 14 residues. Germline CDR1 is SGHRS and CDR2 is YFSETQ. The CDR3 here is CASSTAGVNTEAFF. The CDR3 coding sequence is TGCGCCAGCAGCACGGCAGGGGTGAACACTGAAGCTTTCTTT.

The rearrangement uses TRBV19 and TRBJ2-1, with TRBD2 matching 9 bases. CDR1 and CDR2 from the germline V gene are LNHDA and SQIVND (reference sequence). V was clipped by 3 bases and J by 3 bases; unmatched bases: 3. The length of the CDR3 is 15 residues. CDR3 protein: CASSMEREVYNEQFF. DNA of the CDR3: TGTGCCAGTAGTATGGAGCGGGAGGTCTACAATGAGCAGTTCTTC.

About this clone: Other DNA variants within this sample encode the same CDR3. CDR3 sequence reads: CAWDSHYGYTF. CDR3 nucleotides: TGTGCCTGGGACAGTCACTATGGCTACACCTTC. The chain is built from TRBV30 and TRBJ1-2; a weak D match, TRBD1 (5 bases). CDR3 length equals 11 residues. Germline-derived CDR1 and CDR2 are GTSNPN and SVGIG (reference sequence). V shed 5 bases and J shed 3 bases, with 7 bases lying between them.

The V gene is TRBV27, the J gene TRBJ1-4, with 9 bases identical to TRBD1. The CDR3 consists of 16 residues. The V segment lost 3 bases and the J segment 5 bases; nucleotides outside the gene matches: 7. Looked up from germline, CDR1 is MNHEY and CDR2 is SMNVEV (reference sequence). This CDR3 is CASSFAGTGYNEKLFF. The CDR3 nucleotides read TGTGCCAGCAGTTTCGCCGGGACAGGGTACAATGAAAAACTGTTTTTT.

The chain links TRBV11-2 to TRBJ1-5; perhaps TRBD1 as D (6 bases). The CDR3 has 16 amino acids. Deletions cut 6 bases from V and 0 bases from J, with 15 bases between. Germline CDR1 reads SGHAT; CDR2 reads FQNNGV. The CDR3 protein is CASSQGQTYSNQPQHF. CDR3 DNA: TGTGCCAGCAGTCAAGGACAGACATATAGCAATCAGCCCCAGCATTTT.

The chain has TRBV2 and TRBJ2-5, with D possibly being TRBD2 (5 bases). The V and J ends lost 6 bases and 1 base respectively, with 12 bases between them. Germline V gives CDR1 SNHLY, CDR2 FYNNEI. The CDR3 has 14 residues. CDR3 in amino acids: CASRVALAQETQYF. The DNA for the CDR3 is TGTGCCAGCAGGGTCGCGCTAGCCCAAGAGACCCAGTACTTC.

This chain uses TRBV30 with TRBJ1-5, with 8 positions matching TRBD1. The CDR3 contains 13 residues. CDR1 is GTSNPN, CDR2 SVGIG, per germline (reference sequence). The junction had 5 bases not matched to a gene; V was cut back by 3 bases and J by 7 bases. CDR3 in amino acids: CAWSMTGEQPQHF. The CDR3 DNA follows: TGTGCCTGGAGCATGACAGGGGAACAGCCCCAGCATTTT.

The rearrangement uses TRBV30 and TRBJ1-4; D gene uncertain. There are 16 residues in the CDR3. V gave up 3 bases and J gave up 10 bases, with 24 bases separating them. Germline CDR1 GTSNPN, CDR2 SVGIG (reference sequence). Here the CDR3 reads CAWRPITIASFGKLFF. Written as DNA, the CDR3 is TGTGCCTGGAGACCCATAACGATAGCCTCCTTTGGAAAACTGTTTTTT.